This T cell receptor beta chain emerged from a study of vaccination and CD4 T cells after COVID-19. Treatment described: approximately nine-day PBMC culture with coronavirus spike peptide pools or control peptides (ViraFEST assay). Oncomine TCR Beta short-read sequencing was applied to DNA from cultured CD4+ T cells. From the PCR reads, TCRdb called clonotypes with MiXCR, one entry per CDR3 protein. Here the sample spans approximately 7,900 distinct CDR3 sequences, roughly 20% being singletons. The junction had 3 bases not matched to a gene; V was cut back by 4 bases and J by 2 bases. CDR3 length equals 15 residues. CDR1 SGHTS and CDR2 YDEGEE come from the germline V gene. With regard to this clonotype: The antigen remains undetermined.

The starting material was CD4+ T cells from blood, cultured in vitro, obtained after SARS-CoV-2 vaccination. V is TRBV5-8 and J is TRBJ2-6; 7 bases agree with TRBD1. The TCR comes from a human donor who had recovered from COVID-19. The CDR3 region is CASSTTGAGANVLTF. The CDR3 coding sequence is TGTGCCAGCAGCACCACAGGGGCTGGGGCCAACGTCCTGACTTTC.